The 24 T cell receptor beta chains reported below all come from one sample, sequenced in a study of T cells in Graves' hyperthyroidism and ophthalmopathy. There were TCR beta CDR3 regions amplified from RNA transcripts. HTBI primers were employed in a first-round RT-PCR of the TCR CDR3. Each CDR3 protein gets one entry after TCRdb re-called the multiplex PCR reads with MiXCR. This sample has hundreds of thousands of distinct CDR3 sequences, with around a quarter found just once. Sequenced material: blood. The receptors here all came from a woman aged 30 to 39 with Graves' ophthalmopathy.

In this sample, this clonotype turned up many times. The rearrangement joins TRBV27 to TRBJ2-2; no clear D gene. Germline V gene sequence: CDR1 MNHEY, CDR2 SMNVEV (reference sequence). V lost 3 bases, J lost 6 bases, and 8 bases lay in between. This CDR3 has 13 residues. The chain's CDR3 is CASSLGFAGELFF. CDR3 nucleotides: TGTGCCAGCAGTTTGGGCTTCGCCGGGGAGCTGTTTTTT.

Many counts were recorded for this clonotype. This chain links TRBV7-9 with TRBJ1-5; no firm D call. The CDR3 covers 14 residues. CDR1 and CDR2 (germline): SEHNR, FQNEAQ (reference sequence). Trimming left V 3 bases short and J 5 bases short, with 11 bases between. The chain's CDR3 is CASSFSTVDQPQHF. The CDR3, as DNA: TGTGCCAGCAGCTTCAGTACAGTCGATCAGCCCCAGCATTTT.

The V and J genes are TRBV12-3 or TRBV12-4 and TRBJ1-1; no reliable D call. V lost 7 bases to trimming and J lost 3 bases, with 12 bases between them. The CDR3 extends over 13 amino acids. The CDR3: CASNPSGYTEAFF. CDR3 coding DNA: TGTGCCAGCAACCCTTCAGGATACACTGAAGCTTTCTTT.

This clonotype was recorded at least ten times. This CDR3 is CASSSGTGLGQPQHF. DNA for the CDR3: TGTGCCAGCAGCTCCGGGACAGGCCTCGGGCAGCCCCAGCATTTT. V is TRBV7-2 and J is TRBJ1-5; 8 nucleotides line up with TRBD1. Germline CDR1 SGHTA, CDR2 FQGNSA. This CDR3 is 15 amino acids long. The V and J ends lost 4 bases and 7 bases, in that order; junction bases with no gene match: 9.

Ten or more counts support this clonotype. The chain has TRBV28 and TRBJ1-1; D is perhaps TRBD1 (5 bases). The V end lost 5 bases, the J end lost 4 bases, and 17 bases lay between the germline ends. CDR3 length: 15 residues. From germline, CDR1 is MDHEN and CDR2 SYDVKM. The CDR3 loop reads CASSLTTSGGTEAFF. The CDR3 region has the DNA TGTGCCAGCAGTCTTACGACATCGGGGGGCACTGAAGCTTTCTTT.

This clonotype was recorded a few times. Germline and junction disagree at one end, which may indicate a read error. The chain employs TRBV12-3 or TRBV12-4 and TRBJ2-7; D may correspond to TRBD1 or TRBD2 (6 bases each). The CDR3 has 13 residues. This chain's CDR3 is CASSLASGGIKDF. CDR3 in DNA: TGTGCCAGCAGTTTAGCATCCGGGGGCATCAAGGACTTC.

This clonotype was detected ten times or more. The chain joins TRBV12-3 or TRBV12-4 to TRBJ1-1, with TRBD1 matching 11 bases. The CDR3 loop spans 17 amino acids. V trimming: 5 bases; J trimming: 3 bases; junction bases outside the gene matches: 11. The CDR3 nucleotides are TGTGCCAGCAGTCCACGGACAGGGGGCATTGGGGACACTGAAGCTTTCTTT. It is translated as CASSPRTGGIGDTEAFF.

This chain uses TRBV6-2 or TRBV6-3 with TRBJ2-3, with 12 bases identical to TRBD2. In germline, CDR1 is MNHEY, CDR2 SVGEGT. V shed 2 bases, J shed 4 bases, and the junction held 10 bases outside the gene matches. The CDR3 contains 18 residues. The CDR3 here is CASSYGPQLAGGPDTQYF. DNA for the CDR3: TGTGCCAGCAGTTACGGTCCCCAACTAGCGGGGGGACCAGATACGCAGTATTTT.

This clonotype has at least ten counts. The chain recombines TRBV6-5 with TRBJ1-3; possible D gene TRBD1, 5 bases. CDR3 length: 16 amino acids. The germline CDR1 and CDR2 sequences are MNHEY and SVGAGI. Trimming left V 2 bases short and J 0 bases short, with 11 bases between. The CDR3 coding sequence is TGTGCCAGCAGTTACCCGACAGTGAGCTCTGGAAACACCATATATTTT. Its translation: CASSYPTVSSGNTIYF.

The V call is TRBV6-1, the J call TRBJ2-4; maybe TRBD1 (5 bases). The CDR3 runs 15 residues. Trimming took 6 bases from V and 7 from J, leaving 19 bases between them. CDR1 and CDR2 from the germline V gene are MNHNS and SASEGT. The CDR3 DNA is TGTGCCAGCAGCTCCGGGCAGGGCGGCAACAACATTCAGTACTTC. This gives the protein CASSSGQGGNNIQYF.

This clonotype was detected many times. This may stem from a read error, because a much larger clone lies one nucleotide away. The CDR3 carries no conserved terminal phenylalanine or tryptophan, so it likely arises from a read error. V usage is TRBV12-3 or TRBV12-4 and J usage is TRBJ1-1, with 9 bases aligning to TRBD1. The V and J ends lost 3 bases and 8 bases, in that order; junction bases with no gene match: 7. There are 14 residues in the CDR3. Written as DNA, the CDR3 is TGTGCCAGCAGTTTGGGAGGGACAGGGTTCGAAGCTTTCTCT. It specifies CASSLGGTGFEAFS.

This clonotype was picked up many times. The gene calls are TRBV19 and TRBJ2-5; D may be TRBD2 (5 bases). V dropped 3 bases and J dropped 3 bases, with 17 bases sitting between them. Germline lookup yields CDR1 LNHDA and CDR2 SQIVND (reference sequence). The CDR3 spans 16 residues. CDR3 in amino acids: CASSIDLAPAKETQYF. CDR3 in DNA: TGTGCCAGTAGTATTGATCTAGCCCCGGCGAAAGAGACCCAGTACTTC.

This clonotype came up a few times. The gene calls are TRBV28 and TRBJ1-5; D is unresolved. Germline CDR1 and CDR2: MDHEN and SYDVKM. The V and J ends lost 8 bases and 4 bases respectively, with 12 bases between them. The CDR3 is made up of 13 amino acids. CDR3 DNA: TGTGCCAGCGGCGAAATTAAGAATCAGCCCCAGCATTTT. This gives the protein CASGEIKNQPQHF.

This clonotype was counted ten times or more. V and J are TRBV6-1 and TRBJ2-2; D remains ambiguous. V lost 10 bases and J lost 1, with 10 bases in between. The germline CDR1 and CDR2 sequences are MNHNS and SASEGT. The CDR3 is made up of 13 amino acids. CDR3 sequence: CAIRQENTGELFF. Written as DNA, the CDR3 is TGTGCCATCCGCCAGGAGAACACCGGGGAGCTGTTTTTT.

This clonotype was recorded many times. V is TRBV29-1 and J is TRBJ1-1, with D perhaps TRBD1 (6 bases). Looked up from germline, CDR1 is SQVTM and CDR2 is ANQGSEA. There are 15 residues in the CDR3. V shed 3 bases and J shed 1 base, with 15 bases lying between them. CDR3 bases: TGCAGCGTTGAGACCCCCTTGACAGGGAACACTGAAGCTTTCTTT. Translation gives CSVETPLTGNTEAFF.

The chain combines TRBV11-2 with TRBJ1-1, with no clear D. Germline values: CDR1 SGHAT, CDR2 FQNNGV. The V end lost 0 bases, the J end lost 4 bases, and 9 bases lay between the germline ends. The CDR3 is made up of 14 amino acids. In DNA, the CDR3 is TGTGCCAGCAGCTTAGATCCAGGCGCCACTGAAGCTTTCTTT. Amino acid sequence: CASSLDPGATEAFF. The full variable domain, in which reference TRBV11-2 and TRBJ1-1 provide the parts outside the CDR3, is EAGVAQSPRYKIIEKRQSVAFWCNPISGHATLYWYQQILGQGPKLLIQFQNNGVVDDSQLPKDRFSAERLKGVDSTLKIQPAKLEDSAVYLCASSLDPGATEAFFGQGTRLTVV.

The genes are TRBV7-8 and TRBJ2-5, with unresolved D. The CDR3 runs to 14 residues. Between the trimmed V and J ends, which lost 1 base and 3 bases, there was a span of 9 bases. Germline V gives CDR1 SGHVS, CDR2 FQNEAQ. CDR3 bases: TGTGCCAGCAGCTTAGGCCGGATTAAAGAGACCCAGTACTTC. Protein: CASSLGRIKETQYF.

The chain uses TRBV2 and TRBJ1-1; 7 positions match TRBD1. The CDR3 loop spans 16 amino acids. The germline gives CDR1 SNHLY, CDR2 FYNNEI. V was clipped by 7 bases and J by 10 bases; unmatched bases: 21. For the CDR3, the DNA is TGTGCCAGCAACCGAGGCTATATGGACAGGAACCCCGGAGCTTTCTTT. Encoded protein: CASNRGYMDRNPGAFF.

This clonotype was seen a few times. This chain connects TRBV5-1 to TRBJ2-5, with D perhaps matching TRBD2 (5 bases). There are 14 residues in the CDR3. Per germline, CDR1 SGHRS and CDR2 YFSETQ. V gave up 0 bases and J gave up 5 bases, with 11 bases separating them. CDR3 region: CASSLVEGSETQYF. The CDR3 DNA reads TGCGCCAGCAGCTTGGTTGAGGGCTCGGAGACCCAGTACTTC.

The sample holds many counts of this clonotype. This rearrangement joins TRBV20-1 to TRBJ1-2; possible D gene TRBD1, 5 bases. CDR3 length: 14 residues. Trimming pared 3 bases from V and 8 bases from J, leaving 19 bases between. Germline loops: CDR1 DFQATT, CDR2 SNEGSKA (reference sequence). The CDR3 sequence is CSASDRGESRGYTF. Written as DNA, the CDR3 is TGCAGTGCTAGCGATAGGGGAGAGTCTCGGGGCTACACCTTC.

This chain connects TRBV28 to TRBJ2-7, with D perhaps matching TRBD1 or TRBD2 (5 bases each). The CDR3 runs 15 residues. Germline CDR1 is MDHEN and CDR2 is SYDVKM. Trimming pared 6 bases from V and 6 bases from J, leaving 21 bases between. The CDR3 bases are TGTGCCAGCAGAATGGCCCGGGGACGAGGAGGCGAGCAGTACTTC. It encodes CASRMARGRGGEQYF.

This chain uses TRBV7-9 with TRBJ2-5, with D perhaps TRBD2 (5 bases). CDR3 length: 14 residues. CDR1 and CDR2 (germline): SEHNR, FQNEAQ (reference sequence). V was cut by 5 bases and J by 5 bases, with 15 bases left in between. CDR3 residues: CASSRDEGRETQYF. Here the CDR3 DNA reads TGTGCCAGCAGCCGCGACGAGGGTCGCGAGACCCAGTACTTC.

The CDR3 is CASSSNWTEFYGYTF. CDR3 bases: TGTGCCAGCAGTTCGAACTGGACAGAATTCTATGGCTACACCTTC. This chain connects TRBV7-3 to TRBJ1-2; the D gene is possibly TRBD1 (6 bases). V lost 6 bases and J lost 4, with 18 bases in between. The CDR3 extends over 15 amino acids. CDR1 and CDR2 from the germline V gene are SGHTA and FQGTGA.

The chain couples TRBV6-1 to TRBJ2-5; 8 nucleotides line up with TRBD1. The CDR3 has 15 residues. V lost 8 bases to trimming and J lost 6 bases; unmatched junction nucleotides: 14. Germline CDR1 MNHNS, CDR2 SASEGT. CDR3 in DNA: TGTGCCAGCCAGGCTCCAGGACAGGGTGAAAAGACCCAGTACTTC. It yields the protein CASQAPGQGEKTQYF.